The T cell receptor beta chain described here comes from a study of response to subunit inactivated influenza vaccine. Notes on the study in general: Few new T cells, the authors suggested, are recruited by each seasonal influenza vaccination.

The CDR3 has 13 amino acids. Germline V gene sequence: CDR1 SEHNR, CDR2 FQNEAQ (reference sequence). Trimming stripped 4 bases from V and 2 bases from J, with 9 bases between. This clonotype was observed many times. Its antigen is undetermined. TCRdb used MiXCR to reprocess the RT-PCR reads, holding one entry per CDR3 protein. The table lists hundreds of thousands of distinct CDR3 sequences, roughly 9.8% of them singletons. The sequencing used PBMCs from blood, collected roughly 6 weeks after vaccination. This receptor was taken from a man in his fifties or sixties who received an inactivated influenza vaccine. This chain joins TRBV7-9 and TRBJ2-7, with D possibly called TRBD1 or TRBD2 (6 bases each). The CDR3 reads CASSSRGPYEQYF. Written as DNA, the CDR3 is TGTGCCAGCAGCTCCCGGGGGCCCTACGAGCAGTACTTC.